The 8 T cell receptor beta chains in this list originate from one sample, sequenced in a study of CD8+CD57+ T cells in acquired aplastic anemia. The use of genomic DNA as template underpinned the TCR beta VDJ and CDR3 profiling. TCRdb reanalysed the reads using MiXCR and keeps one entry per CDR3 protein. Among 210,000 or so distinct CDR3 sequences listed, roughly 50% were seen once. The sequenced patients had an expansion of CD8+CD57+ cells seen by flow cytometry. Sequencing was performed on sorted CD4+, CD8+, or CD8+CD57+ T cells (not recorded which) from PBMCs. These receptors were collected from a human donor with aplastic anemia.

The chain carries TRBV9 and TRBJ2-5; the D is unclear. V lost 0 bases to trimming and J lost 2 bases, with 8 bases between them. Germline assignment: CDR1 SGDLS and CDR2 YYNGEE. This CDR3 comprises 14 residues. DNA for the CDR3: TGTGCCAGCAGCGTAGGGAGACTGCAAGAGACCCAGTACTTC. Its translation is CASSVGRLQETQYF. The variable domain in full, with the rest retrieved from reference TRBV9 and TRBJ2-5, is DSGVTQTPKHLITATGQRVTLRCSPRSGDLSVYWYQQSLDQGLQFLIQYYNGEERAKGNILERFSAQQFPDLHSELNLSSLELGDSALYFCASSVGRLQETQYFGPGTRLLVL.

This clonotype showed up many times. The rearrangement joins TRBV9 to TRBJ1-1; 9 bases map to TRBD1. Unmatched junction bases numbered 13, after V lost 6 bases and J lost 1 base. This CDR3 has 17 residues. Germline CDR1 and CDR2: SGDLS and YYNGEE. CDR3 nucleotides: TGTGCCAGCACCGAAGGTCTAACAGGGGGCGGGAACACTGAAGCTTTCTTT. Translated, it gives CASTEGLTGGGNTEAFF.

Ten or more counts support this clonotype. V is TRBV5-8 and J is TRBJ2-7, with D uncertain. The germline V and J ends were trimmed by 4 bases and 2 bases, with 13 bases remaining between them. Germline V gives CDR1 SGHTS, CDR2 YDEGEE. The CDR3 loop spans 14 amino acids. CDR3 sequence: CASSRHGSTYEQYF. In DNA, the CDR3 is TGTGCCAGCAGCCGGCATGGGTCTACCTACGAGCAGTACTTC.

This clonotype showed up just once. This CDR3 is CSARVKQGSYVLTF. The DNA of the CDR3 is TGCAGTGCTAGAGTAAAGCAGGGGAGCTACGTCCTGACTTTC. The chain joins TRBV20-1 to TRBJ2-6; possibly TRBD1 for D (6 bases). V lost 1 base and J lost 11, with 15 bases in between. Per the germline V gene, CDR1 is DFQATT and CDR2 is SNEGSKA (reference sequence). This CDR3 is 14 amino acids long.

This chain connects TRBV7-9 to TRBJ2-5; 7 bases are a match to TRBD1. The CDR3 length is 13 residues. Germline CDR1 SEHNR, CDR2 FQNEAQ (reference sequence). The junction had 6 bases not matched to a gene; V was cut back by 6 bases and J by 5 bases. The CDR3 loop reads CASRSRGTETQYF. In nucleotides, the CDR3 is TGTGCCAGCAGGAGCAGGGGGACGGAGACCCAGTACTTC.

On this clonotype: The conserved phenylalanine or tryptophan normally closing the CDR3 is absent here, so this likely arose from a read error. Because the CDR3's place on the DNA is in doubt, the DNA is left out and the CDR3 is given as listed by TCRdb. The chain is built from TRBV6-4 and TRBJ1-6. Germline lookup yields CDR1 MRHNA and CDR2 SNTAGT. The CDR3 region is 10 residues in length, termini included. This chain's CDR3 is CASSDHGVLP.

This clonotype was detected a few times. The chain joins TRBV20-1 to TRBJ2-5; 8 nucleotides line up with TRBD2. The CDR3 loop spans 16 amino acids. The junction had 13 bases not matched to a gene; V was cut back by 1 base and J by 6 bases. Germline V lookup: CDR1 DFQATT, CDR2 SNEGSKA (reference sequence). The CDR3 is CSARGETSGRGKTQYF. CDR3 sequence (DNA): TGCAGTGCTAGAGGGGAAACTAGCGGTCGGGGAAAGACCCAGTACTTC.

The V call is TRBV29-1, the J call TRBJ2-7, with 7 positions matching TRBD1. The CDR3 covers 14 residues. Germline assignment: CDR1 SQVTM and CDR2 ANQGSEA. CDR3 sequence (DNA): TGCAGGATTCCAAGGGGGACAGATTTCTACGAGCAGTACTTC. As protein: CRIPRGTDFYEQYF.